This T cell receptor (beta chain) was captured by sequencing in a study of CD4 T cells in relation to SARS-CoV-2 and coronaviruses. Study in general: TCR beta CDR3s were sequenced after approximately ten-day antigen culture of PBMCs. The negative reference was HIV-1 Nef peptide pool or peptide-free culture. Study results and limitations: Crossreactive clones expanded significantly less to SARS-CoV-2 than monoreactive clones.

Trimming cost V 5 bases and J 5 bases; bases outside gene matches: 9. The CDR3 runs to 14 residues. Per the germline V gene, CDR1 is SGHTA and CDR2 is FQGTGA. The unexposed donors gave CD4+ T cells in about 2011-2019, prior to COVID-19. After ten to eleven days of culture, CD4+ T cells were isolated. On this clone itself: Its target is unknown.

Profiling relied on immunoSEQ multiplex PCR, and the TCRdb table lists in-frame clones only, not all of them. The sample contains about 12,000 clones, 69% of which appear only once. Sequenced material: CD4+ T cells from PBMCs, cultured in vitro. The source of this sequence is a human donor in good health. The chain has TRBV7-3 and TRBJ2-7, with 7 positions matching TRBD1. The DNA of the CDR3 is TGTGCCAGCAGCCCGACAGGGCTGCTTGACGAGCAGTACTTC. As protein: CASSPTGLLDEQYF.